This TCR beta chain is from a study of cytomegalovirus exposure and HLA in healthy donors (dated by TCRdb to 2016 to 2017). Regarding the research as a whole: An earlier analysis of about 530 of the donors reported approximately 300 Gb of sequence data and roughly 120 million unique TCR beta sequences obtained from about 180 million T cells. An early release covering more than 500 HLA-typed donors comprised about 290 gigabases of sequencing data and roughly 85 million unique TCR sequences. Of the 398 genotyped donors, around 81% fell in the genetic ancestry cluster associated with self-reported Caucasian donors. The study aimed to test whether cataloging public T cell receptors could reveal signatures of past pathogen exposure. Using immunosequencing, the study profiled T cell repertoires from 666 subjects and related those repertoires to cytomegalovirus serostatus. Besides the first cohort of 666 subjects, a separate validation cohort made up of 90 to 150 different subjects was used. To predict cytomegalovirus infection status, the study combined high-throughput TCR immunosequencing, statistical association of individual TCRs with disease status, and machine learning. A later analysis re-analyzed previously published TCR beta repertoires from 650 to 800 donors and added high-resolution HLA genotyping to study TCR occurrence patterns. Rather than drawing on any new phenotypic data, the later analysis identified candidate immune exposures from TCR beta sequences and the way those sequences occurred across donors. An earlier analysis of 587 of the donors used high-throughput TCR beta sequencing to judge whether each TCR beta V gene segment behaved as functional or pseudogenic. Donor age, sex, ethnicity and CMV serostatus were collected together with the repertoire data. In a later genetic analysis, genome-wide SNP genotypes for about 55% of the roughly 700 donors were used, and that subset was treated as a discovery cohort. All discovery cohort repertoires had been generated on a single sequencing platform. HLA typing included class I and class II loci at four-digit resolution. Typing coverage varied by locus: about 620-630 donors for A, B, C, DRB1 and DQB1; roughly 520 for DQA1; about 570 for DPA1; 400 to 480 for DPB1. Four to six DR-DQ haplotypes were handled as single units for association and clustering, since linkage in the cohort was strong. Among 350 to 400 genotyped donors of the cohort, an average of around 240,000 unique TCR beta nucleotide sequences were sequenced per donor, roughly 20% of them non-productive.

The paper as a whole reports these results and caveats: A few of the identified cytomegalovirus-associated TCR beta chains were confirmed in vitro to be specific for cytomegalovirus antigens. A later analysis found that most CMV-associated TCR beta chains appeared HLA-restricted, with HLA associations seemingly driven largely by CMV exposure. At a false discovery rate of 0.05, a later analysis linked fewer than 20,000 TCR beta sequences to specific HLA alleles. V-gene and J-gene trimming of TCR beta chains was associated with a missense DCLRE1C variant in a later genetic analysis, and the association was replicated in an independent cohort. The study gave a list of some 150 TCR beta chains associated with cytomegalovirus. The cohort was sequenced for TCR beta chains only, and without alpha or paired-chain data the features that could be detected were limited. The only immune exposure information available for the cohort was CMV serostatus. Roughly uniform sequencing depth across donors was assumed in presence/absence analyses, although this assumption may not hold. Compared with equally common non-associated chains, HLA-associated TCR beta chains in a later analysis were more clonally expanded and had lower generation probabilities. Across donors, most TCR sequences were observed very rarely, whereas some public TCRs were present in many individuals. A further reported finding was that TCR beta sequences accurately predicted the HLA-A and HLA-B alleles for most subjects in the first cohort. HLA typing was unavailable for some donors at each locus, so association tests used only the typed subset. Correlated functional status among segregating V segments might reflect linkage disequilibrium, but an unknown experimental factor could not be ruled out. In a later analysis, several top co-occurrence clusters were reported to appear linked to parvovirus B19, influenza, CMV and Epstein-Barr virus. In a later analysis, TCR association rates were found to vary across HLA loci, with the most associated TCRs seen for DRB1 alleles and the fewest for HLA-C alleles. In an earlier analysis of about 600 of the donors, most TCR beta V segments appeared in productive rearrangements about 90% or about 30% of the time, broadly matching IMGT annotations. When HLA alleles, especially DR and DQ, strongly co-occurred, attributing TCR associations to individual alleles was difficult. A cluster of highly shared sequence variants was judged likely to represent a technical artifact of the sequencing pipeline. In a later genetic analysis, fewer N-insertions in productive TCRs were reported among donors in an Asian-associated ancestry cluster than the approximately 670-donor mean. In both the original and validation cohorts, the classifier was reported to diagnose cytomegalovirus status with high specificity and sensitivity. Over 15 rarely observed V segments, including chromosome 9 orphons, were excluded from the earlier analysis of about 500 of the donors because counts were too low. The authors suggested that the approach could potentially be generalized to other disease states and immunological phenotypes.

Library preparation used the immunoSEQ multiplex PCR assay. A mixture of 60 forward primers for TCR Vbeta segments and 13 reverse primers for TCR Jbeta segments was used in the multiplex PCR. Amplification of the CDR3 region of rearranged TCR beta genes was performed with a multiplex PCR assay on genomic DNA. On the Illumina HiSeq System, the amplified TCR beta libraries were sequenced as 87-base-pair reads. The original methods were these. A later analysis tallied tens of millions of unique TCR beta chains across the 666 repertoires, and some 10 million of those chains were shared by two or more donors. A nearest-neighbor algorithm error-corrected the raw reads and collapsed the reads into unique sequences, merging closely related sequences to remove PCR and sequencing errors. CDR3 sequences were aligned to IMGT reference sequences to assign V, D and J gene segments. For a sequence to be retained, at least a six-nucleotide match to both a V gene segment and a J gene segment was required. Rearrangements were called productive when the CDR3 lacked stop codons and stayed in frame with V and J; all others were non-productive. Following IMGT convention, CDR3 was defined as the stretch from the second conserved V-encoded cysteine to the conserved J-encoded phenylalanine. The earlier analysis of about 560 of the donors excluded any sequence lacking an unambiguous match to a single V gene segment. In an earlier analysis of 587 of the donors, V segments were called functional above 56.7% productive rearrangements and were called segregating when the between-donor standard deviation exceeded 5%. A statistical classification framework was built to diagnose cytomegalovirus status from the catalog of TCR beta chain sequences. A later analysis assigned V and J genes by comparing TCR nucleotide sequences with IMGT/GENE-DB human TR gene sequences. The TCRdist pipeline was used in a later analysis to assign CDR3 sequences and most-parsimonious VDJ recombination scenarios. In a later analysis, each TCR beta chain was defined by its CDR3 amino acid sequence together with its V-gene family, and reads lacking a unique V-gene family were excluded. A later analysis removed 592 highly shared, low-generation-probability nucleotide sequences to deal with suspected cross-contamination and a sequencing artifact. In a later analysis, a clonal expansion index was calculated for each public chain from normalized within-repertoire ranks of inferred template counts. In a later analysis, generation probabilities were computed using a VDJ recombination model fitted to out-of-frame rearrangements, and the results were checked against IGoR. Hypergeometric tests were used in a later analysis to score TCR-TCR, TCR-HLA and TCR-CMV co-occurrence, with a repertoire-size bias correction applied to the TCR pairs. In a later analysis, false discovery rates were estimated by permuting HLA or CMV assignments 20 times. In a later analysis, co-occurring TCRs were grouped using DBSCAN, with TCRdist sequence similarity added in when clustering inside HLA-allele-positive subsets. Repertoires with fewer than 30,000 or more than 120,000 public chains were left out of co-occurrence clustering, as were a handful of repertoires with anomalous nucleotide sharing. Sourced from immuneACCESS, this table was stored by TCRdb with only in-frame sequences that have V and J called. A share of the clones is absent; for the studies checked, an unresolved V gene accounts for under half, and the remainder has no known explanation. The V and J calls and clone size are taken from that table; D and trimming were inferred from the DNA. Present in this sample are around 150,000 clones, 77% of which were seen just once. The top ten constitute 2% to 2.5% of the sample.

The sample holds a few counts of this clone. Its binding antigen is unknown. The sample holds no much larger clone one base away, and base qualities are not on file. The cohort consisted of hundreds of healthy bone marrow donors. At the time of sampling, all cohort members were nominally healthy, though unrecorded immune exposures were likely present. The donor was CMV seronegative and belonged to the group of 380 or so seronegative cohort members. Each donor provided a peripheral blood sample, and peripheral blood mononuclear cells were used for TCR beta sequencing. The Qiagen DNeasy Blood Extraction Kit was used to extract genomic DNA from the blood cell samples. The source is a man aged 30-40 years in good health and CMV-seronegative. The sample comprised PBMCs.

The sequence in DNA is TGTGCCACCAGCAGAGGGGGGACCGGGAGGCGGTACGAGCAGTACTTC. Translated, this gives CATSRGGTGRRYEQYF. The V and J genes are TRBV15 and TRBJ2-7; TRBD2 agrees with 7 junctional bases. Compared with germline, V lacks 1 base and J lacks 4 bases; bases without a gene match: 10. Sequences LNHNV (CDR1) and YYDKDF (CDR2) are obtained from the germline V gene (reference sequence). The CDR3 goes from the cysteine to the phenylalanine over 16 residues. CDR3 DNA is the only sequence kept; it has 48 bases, read in frame from the first base.